Each of the 7 T cell receptor beta chains below was sequenced from the same sample in a study of cytomegalovirus exposure and HLA in healthy donors. This PCR relied on a set of 60 Vbeta primers and 13 Jbeta primers. Using immunoSEQ multiplex PCR, the repertoire was profiled, and TCRdb retains in-frame clones only, with some absent. The table records about 43,000 clones, roughly 60% of them present only once. The sequenced sample was PBMCs. All receptors derive from a human donor in good health.

In DNA form, the CDR3 reads TGTGCCAGCAGCTTAGTACAGGGGCCCTATGGCTACACCTTC. This encodes CASSLVQGPYGYTF. This chain connects TRBV7-8 to TRBJ1-2, with 7 bases identical to TRBD1. Germline CDR1 is SGHVS and CDR2 is FQNEAQ. The junction had 3 bases not matched to a gene; V was cut back by 1 base and J by 4 bases. The CDR3 has 14 residues.

The V and J genes are TRBV10-3 and TRBJ1-6; D is uncertain. Between the trimmed V and J ends, which lost 6 bases and 6 bases, there was a span of 6 bases. CDR3 length: 12 residues. From germline, CDR1 is ENHRY and CDR2 SYGVKD. Here the CDR3 reads CAISAANSPLHF. Written as DNA, the CDR3 is TGTGCCATCAGCGCGGCTAATTCACCCCTCCACTTT.

The chain carries TRBV6-5 and TRBJ1-2; tentative D call: TRBD1 (5 bases). Trimming pared 0 bases from V and 5 bases from J, leaving 16 bases between. Germline V gives CDR1 MNHEY, CDR2 SVGAGI. There are 16 residues in the CDR3. The chain's CDR3 is CASSYSAGRGNYGYTF. CDR3 DNA sequence: TGTGCCAGCAGTTACTCGGCAGGGAGGGGTAATTATGGCTACACCTTC.

The V and J genes are TRBV11-2 and TRBJ2-5; 8 bases are shared with TRBD2. With 6 bases clipped from V and 4 bases from J, the junction kept 10 bases outside the gene matches. Germline V lookup: CDR1 SGHAT, CDR2 FQNNGV. The CDR3 runs 15 residues. The CDR3 DNA reads as TGTGCCAGCAGACACGCAAGCGGGGGCGTAGAGACCCAGTACTTC. Protein: CASRHASGGVETQYF. Combining the CDR3 with reference TRBV11-2 and TRBJ2-5 gives the whole variable domain EAGVAQSPRYKIIEKRQSVAFWCNPISGHATLYWYQQILGQGPKLLIQFQNNGVVDDSQLPKDRFSAERLKGVDSTLKIQPAKLEDSAVYLCASRHASGGVETQYFGPGTRLLVL.

The chain employs TRBV21-1 and TRBJ1-4; TRBD1 is the table's D call, not checked against the DNA. TRBV21-1 is shown as a pseudogene. The CDR3 consists of 21 residues. Written as DNA, the CDR3 is TGTGCCAGCAGCAAAGTGGGGACTGACAGGGAGAGGCGAACAACTAATGAAAAACTGTTTTTT. Translating gives CASSKVGTDRERRTTNEKLFF.

This clone was observed once. The genes are TRBV29-1 and TRBJ2-3, with 8 bases lining up with TRBD2. Germline CDR1 and CDR2: SQVTM and ANQGSEA. There are 10 residues in the CDR3. The chain's CDR3 is CTGGGDTQYF. CDR3 DNA: TGCACCGGGGGGGGAGATACGCAGTATTTT.

The chain links TRBV30 to TRBJ1-3; 10 nucleotides agree with TRBD1. This CDR3 has 13 amino acids. Germline lookup yields CDR1 GTSNPN and CDR2 SVGIG (reference sequence). Germline trimming cut 5 bases from V and 7 bases from J; bases unmatched to any gene: 5. CDR3 region: CAWEPGQGNTIYF. The CDR3 bases are TGTGCCTGGGAACCGGGACAGGGGAACACCATATATTTT.